A selection of T cell receptor beta chains follows, all from one sample in a study of neurological immune-mediated disorders. TCRdb re-called the 5' RACE reads with MiXCR, one entry per CDR3 protein. The sample consists of roughly 30,000 distinct CDR3 sequences, roughly 4.4% of them appearing once. Sequenced input: PBMCs. These receptors all come from a man between 18 and 35 years old in good health. CDR3s include the opening cysteine and the closing phenylalanine or tryptophan. D genes are given only for firm matches. Part of the rows lack a size; the others show once, few, many or a class for expanded clones.

D	size	V	J	DNA	CDR3
-	many	TRBV20-1	TRBJ1-1	TGCAGTGCTAGCTCCTTCTGGGGGGCGGGCACTGAAGCTTTCTTT	CSASSFWGAGTEAFF
-	-	TRBV7-2	TRBJ2-3	TGTGCCAGCTCGTGGGCAGGCGATACGCAGTATTTT	CASSWAGDTQYF
TRBD1	many	TRBV29-1	TRBJ1-1	TGCAGCGTTGTTCCGGGACAGGGTCTTACGAACACTGAAGCTTTCTTT	CSVVPGQGLTNTEAFF
-	many	TRBV24-1	TRBJ2-3	TGTGCCACCAGTGGCCTACCGGGCACAGATACGCAGTATTTT	CATSGLPGTDTQYF
TRBD2	many	TRBV6-2/TRBV6-3	TRBJ2-1	TGTGCCAGCAGTTACGGAGCGGGGGGGGACGGACCCCAATTCTTC	CASSYGAGGDGPQFF
-	many	TRBV14	TRBJ2-6	TGTGCCAGCAGCCAGGATGTAGGGGGGGCCAACGTCCTGACTTTC	CASSQDVGGANVLTF
-	-	TRBV20-1	TRBJ2-3	TGCAGTGCTAGAGAATCGGCAGCTAGCACAGATACGCAGTATTTT	CSARESAASTDTQYF
-	once	TRBV5-1	TRBJ1-5	TGCGCCAGCAGCTTGCAGCCGGGGGATCAGCCCCAGCATTTT	CASSLQPGDQPQHF
TRBD1	many	TRBV9	TRBJ1-1	TGTGCCAGCAGCGGAGGCAGGGGGTCCGTCACTGAAGCTTTCTTT	CASSGGRGSVTEAFF
-	many	TRBV10-3	TRBJ2-7	TGTGCCTCCGGACTTGGCGGAAACGAGCAGTACTTC	CASGLGGNEQYF
TRBD1	many	TRBV5-1	TRBJ2-2	TGCGCCAGCAGCTTGTACAGGGGTTCTAACACCGGGGAGCTGTTTTTT	CASSLYRGSNTGELFF
-	many	TRBV20-1	TRBJ2-5	TGCAGTGCTAAGCAGGGGGGCCAAGAGACCCAGTACTTC	CSAKQGGQETQYF
-	many	TRBV6-2/TRBV6-3	TRBJ1-1	TGTGCCACACACCGGGACACGAGAAACACTGAAGCTTTCTTT	CATHRDTRNTEAFF
-	many	TRBV20-1	TRBJ2-4	TGCAGTGCTAGAGATCAATGGGGACGGACCTTAGCCAAAAACATTCAGTACTTC	CSARDQWGRTLAKNIQYF
-	many	TRBV29-1	TRBJ2-3	TGCAGCGTTGGAACAGGATCTAGCACAGATACGCAGTATTTT	CSVGTGSSTDTQYF
TRBD2	many	TRBV7-2	TRBJ2-3	TGTGCCAGCAGCCACCCTCTAGCGGGGGAATACACAGATACGCAGTATTTT	CASSHPLAGEYTDTQYF
-	many	TRBV29-1	TRBJ2-5	TGCAGCGTTGTACAGGGCCAAGAGACCCAGTACTTC	CSVVQGQETQYF
-	few	TRBV2	TRBJ1-1	TGTGCCAGCAGTGACAGGAAGATGAACACTGAAGCTTTCTTT	CASSDRKMNTEAFF
-	many	TRBV5-1	TRBJ2-2	TGCGCCAGCAGCTTTGCGGTGAACACCGGGGAGCTGTTTTTT	CASSFAVNTGELFF
TRBD1	many	TRBV5-7	TRBJ1-3	TGTGCCAGCAGTAATACAGGGGCTTATCCTGGAAACGCCATATATTTT	CASSNTGAYPGNAIYF
-	many	TRBV20-1	TRBJ1-1	TGCAGTGCTAGAGATGGAGCTGGGATGAACACTGAAGCTTTCTTT	CSARDGAGMNTEAFF
-	many	TRBV27	TRBJ2-5	TGTGCCAGCAGTTTATCTGCCGGCCCGAGGGTGGAGACCCAGTACTTC	CASSLSAGPRVETQYF
-	many	TRBV30	TRBJ1-3	TGTGCCTGGGTTGACTCTGGAAACACCATATATTTT	CAWVDSGNTIYF
TRBD1	many	TRBV6-2/TRBV6-3	TRBJ1-5	TGTGCCAGCAGCCGACAGGGGTCTCGCAATCAGCCCCAGCATTTT	CASSRQGSRNQPQHF
-	many	TRBV7-8	TRBJ2-2	TGTGCCAGCAGCTTAGTCAGCAGGGACACCGGGGAGCTGTTTTTT	CASSLVSRDTGELFF
-	many	TRBV7-2	TRBJ2-1	TGTGCCAGCAGCCGCAGGGCAGGCAATGAGCAGTTCTTC	CASSRRAGNEQFF
-	many	TRBV5-6	TRBJ1-6	TGTGCCAGCAGCTTCGGGACGGCTTATAATTCACCCCTCCACTTT	CASSFGTAYNSPLHF
TRBD2	many	TRBV20-1	TRBJ2-5	TGCAGTGCCCCCGCTGACAAGGCCGGACTAGCCAAGACCCAGTACTTC	CSAPADKAGLAKTQYF
TRBD1	many	TRBV11-3	TRBJ2-2	TGTGCCAGCAGCTTAGACAGGGGGCACACCGGGGAGCTGTTTTTT	CASSLDRGHTGELFF
-	many	TRBV5-1	TRBJ2-5	TGCGCCAGCAGCGCCTGGGCCGAGGGGCAAGAGACCCAGTACTTC	CASSAWAEGQETQYF
TRBD1	many	TRBV7-2	TRBJ2-5	TGTGCCAGCAGCCCGGGACAGGGGGAGACCCAGTACTTC	CASSPGQGETQYF
-	many	TRBV6-5	TRBJ1-5	TGTGCCAGCAGCCAGACGGAAGATAGCAATCAGCCCCAGCATTTT	CASSQTEDSNQPQHF
-	many	TRBV20-1	TRBJ1-1	TGCAGTGCTAGCCGGGCCAGGGGGAACACTGAAGCTTTCTTT	CSASRARGNTEAFF
-	many	TRBV7-2	TRBJ2-1	TGTGCCAGCAGCTTAATTTCAGGGAATGAGCAGTTCTTC	CASSLISGNEQFF
TRBD2	many	TRBV6-6	TRBJ2-2	TGTGCCAGCACCTTAGCGGGGTACACCGGGGAGCTGTTTTTT	CASTLAGYTGELFF
-	many	TRBV6-5	TRBJ1-1	TGTGCCAGCAGTTACTCCAGCGGGGGGACTGAAGCTTTCTTT	CASSYSSGGTEAFF
-	few	TRBV24-1	TRBJ2-1	TGTGCCACCAGTGATAGGCTTGAGCAGTTCTTC	CATSDRLEQFF
-	many	TRBV20-1	TRBJ1-1	TGCAGCACATCGACGGAAATGAACACTGAAGCTTTCTTT	CSTSTEMNTEAFF
-	many	TRBV7-9	TRBJ2-5	TGTGCCAGCAGCTTAGATGTAGCCCAAGAGACCCAGTACTTC	CASSLDVAQETQYF
TRBD1	many	TRBV20-1	TRBJ2-7	TGCAGTGCCAGGGGACAGCTCTCCTACGAGCAGTACTTC	CSARGQLSYEQYF
TRBD1	many	TRBV7-9	TRBJ1-6	TGTGCCAGCAGCCTGAGACAGGGGTCACCCCTCCACTTT	CASSLRQGSPLHF
-	many	TRBV12-3/TRBV12-4	TRBJ2-5	TGTGCCAGCAGGGGACTCTTCGGAACTGAGACCCAGTACTTC	CASRGLFGTETQYF
-	many	TRBV29-1	TRBJ1-5	TGCAGCGTTGCTGAAAATAGCAATCAGCCCCAGCATTTT	CSVAENSNQPQHF
-	-	TRBV11-3	TRBJ1-1	TGTGCCAGCAGCTTAAATCCGGACACTGAAGCTTTCTTT	CASSLNPDTEAFF
-	many	TRBV30	TRBJ1-2	TGTGCCGTCGGCGTAAACTATGGCTACACCTTC	CAVGVNYGYTF
-	many	TRBV20-1	TRBJ2-5	TGCAGTGCTAGAGATCGTTTCGGGCGGGCCCAAGAGACCCAGTACTTC	CSARDRFGRAQETQYF
-	many	TRBV12-3/TRBV12-4	TRBJ2-7	TGTGCCAGCAGGCGACCTACAGCCTACGAGCAGTACTTC	CASRRPTAYEQYF
-	many	TRBV20-1	TRBJ2-5	TGCAGTGCTATAGGGGGGGAGAGACAGGCAGTCCCCTCGGAGACCCAGTACTTC	CSAIGGERQAVPSETQYF
TRBD2	many	TRBV7-2	TRBJ2-2	TGTGCCAGCAGCCGGGGGGGGTGGGCGAACACCGGGGAGCTGTTTTTT	CASSRGGWANTGELFF
TRBD1	many	TRBV5-1	TRBJ1-1	TGCGCCAGCAGCTTCGCGACAGGGGGCAACACTGAAGCTTTCTTT	CASSFATGGNTEAFF
-	many	TRBV18	TRBJ1-4	TGTGCCAGCTCACCGACTAATGAAAAACTGTTTTTT	CASSPTNEKLFF
-	many	TRBV9	TRBJ1-1	TGTGCCAGCAGCGTAGTCGAGGGGATCACTGAAGCTTTCTTT	CASSVVEGITEAFF
-	many	TRBV20-1	TRBJ2-7	TGCAGTGCTAGATCTAAGGGAGCCTACGAGCAGTACTTC	CSARSKGAYEQYF
-	many	TRBV5-1	TRBJ2-5	TGCGCCAGCAGCTTGGCCCAGGGGCTGCTTACCCAAGAGACCCAGTACTTC	CASSLAQGLLTQETQYF
TRBD1	many	TRBV28	TRBJ1-1	TGTGCCAGCAGTCCTGGACAGGGGGTGGAAGCTTTCTTT	CASSPGQGVEAFF
-	many	TRBV5-6	TRBJ2-7	TGTGCCAGCGGTGGGCCCAGAGGGGCCTACGAGCAGTACTTC	CASGGPRGAYEQYF
-	many	TRBV5-1	TRBJ2-5	TGCGCCAGCAGCTTGGCCAGGGGTGAGCTAGAGACCCAGTACTTC	CASSLARGELETQYF
-	many	TRBV10-3	TRBJ1-2	TGTGCCATCAGTGAGAGCGGGGGAGTGTGGTATGGCTACACCTTC	CAISESGGVWYGYTF